A single sample gave rise to the 12 T cell receptor beta chains below, sequenced in a study of blood T cell repertoires in COVID-19. This table comes from immunoSEQ multiplex PCR, and its TCRdb copy is limited to in-frame clones, with some not included. Among about 140,000 clones, approximately 91% were seen once, and the ten largest hold 10%. Material for sequencing was peripheral blood. These receptor sequences come from a man aged 50-60 years with active or convalescent COVID-19.

The V gene is TRBV29-1, the J gene TRBJ2-3; 12 bases match TRBD1. V lost 6 bases, J lost 3 bases, and 10 bases stayed unmatched. Germline-derived CDR1 and CDR2 are SQVTM and ANQGSEA. The CDR3 totals 16 residues. CDR3 loop: CSVSSRDRGRTDTQYF. DNA of the CDR3: TGCAGCGTCTCGTCCCGGGACAGGGGGCGAACAGATACGCAGTATTTT.

The V gene is TRBV6-5, the J gene TRBJ2-7, with 7 bases lining up with TRBD1. The CDR3 is made up of 13 amino acids. Looked up from germline, CDR1 is MNHEY and CDR2 is SVGAGI. V dropped 8 bases and J dropped 0; count of bases not matched to a gene: 4. DNA of the CDR3: TGTGCCAGCGGACAGGCCTCCTCCTACGAGCAGTACTTC. Encoded protein: CASGQASSYEQYF.

The chain couples TRBV28 to TRBJ2-1, with 10 nucleotides matching TRBD2. This CDR3 contains 15 residues. The germline gives CDR1 MDHEN, CDR2 SYDVKM. The trim removed 2 bases at V and 6 bases at J, leaving 4 bases unmatched. CDR3 coding DNA: TGTGCCAGCAGTTTAAGCGGGAGGGCCTCCAATGAGCAGTTCTTC. Translated, it gives CASSLSGRASNEQFF.

This clone was counted only a few times. In the same sample, other DNA sequences code for this CDR3. This chain links TRBV11-2 with TRBJ2-7; unclear D gene. The CDR3 covers 11 residues. Germline CDR1 SGHAT, CDR2 FQNNGV. V was pared by 5 bases and J by 7 bases, with 9 bases between. CDR3 amino acids: CASSPSLEQYF. CDR3 sequence (DNA): TGTGCCAGCAGCCCTTCCTTGGAGCAGTACTTC.

The chain uses TRBV28 and TRBJ2-7; D perhaps matches TRBD2 (6 bases). In germline, CDR1 is MDHEN, CDR2 SYDVKM. Trimming stripped 5 bases from V and 3 bases from J, with 8 bases between. CDR3 length equals 12 residues. CDR3 region: CASSTSSYEQYF. The CDR3, as DNA: TGTGCCAGCAGTACTAGCAGCTACGAGCAGTACTTC.

The rearrangement links TRBV19 to TRBJ2-3; TRBD1 matches at 7 bases. With 4 bases clipped from V and 1 base from J, the junction kept 5 bases outside the gene matches. Per germline, CDR1 LNHDA and CDR2 SQIVND (reference sequence). The CDR3 consists of 15 residues. The CDR3 nucleotides are TGTGCCAGTAGTAGAGGGGGCAAAGGCACAGATACGCAGTATTTT. It specifies CASSRGGKGTDTQYF.

This clone appeared a single time. The chain links TRBV15 to TRBJ2-3; D remains unclear. V shed 1 base and J shed 4 bases, with 6 bases lying between them. Germline assignment: CDR1 LNHNV and CDR2 YYDKDF (reference sequence). This CDR3 comprises 13 residues. CDR3 sequence reads: CATSRVSADTQYF. CDR3 nucleotides: TGTGCCACCAGCAGAGTTTCGGCAGATACGCAGTATTTT. Filled out from reference TRBV15 and TRBJ2-3, the complete variable domain reads DAMVIQNPRYQVTQFGKPVTLSCSQTLNHNVMYWYQQKSSQAPKLLFHYYDKDFNNEADTPDNFQSRRPNTSFCFLDIRSPGLGDTAMYLCATSRVSADTQYFGPGTRLTVL.

J is TRBJ2-2 and V is TRBV3-1 (or the pseudogene TRBV3-2), with D hard to call. CDR3 length: 12 residues. Trimming stripped 2 bases from V and 6 bases from J, with 4 bases between. Germline CDR1 and CDR2: LGHDT and YNNKEL (reference sequence). The DNA for the CDR3 is TGTGCCAGCAGCCAACGGGCCGGGGAGCTGTTTTTT. Protein: CASSQRAGELFF.

CDR3 nucleotide sequence: TGTGCCTGGAGTATGCGGTATGGCTACACCTTC. This gives the protein CAWSMRYGYTF. This rearrangement joins TRBV30 to TRBJ1-2; D gene unclear. V lost 2 bases and J 5 bases, leaving 6 bases between the germline ends. This CDR3 contains 11 residues. CDR1 GTSNPN and CDR2 SVGIG come from the germline V gene (reference sequence). The full variable domain, with the rest looked up from reference TRBV30 and TRBJ1-2, is SQTIHQWPATLVQPVGSPLSLECTVEGTSNPNLYWYRQAAGRGLQLLFYSVGIGQISSEVPQNLSASRPQDRQFILSSKKLLLSDSGFYLCAWSMRYGYTFGSGTRLTVV.

V gene TRBV19 combines with J gene TRBJ1-5, with D perhaps matching TRBD1 (6 bases). The CDR3 contains 14 residues. Germline V lookup: CDR1 LNHDA, CDR2 SQIVND (reference sequence). V dropped 8 bases and J dropped 7 bases, with 18 bases sitting between them. The CDR3 coding sequence is TGTGCCAGTGCGGCGAAACAGGGCTGGCAGCCCCAGCATTTT. Protein: CASAAKQGWQPQHF.

This rearrangement joins TRBV24-1 to TRBJ2-4; 7 nucleotides align to TRBD1. The V gene end was trimmed by 2 bases and the J gene end by 0 bases; junction bases not matched to a gene: 12. CDR1 is KGHDR, CDR2 SFDVKD, per germline. The CDR3 runs 19 residues. In DNA, the CDR3 is TGTGCCACCAGTGATTCCTCATTTACAGGGGAAGTAGCCAAAAACATTCAGTACTTC. Translation gives CATSDSSFTGEVAKNIQYF.

This sequence joins TRBV5-1 and TRBJ2-1, with TRBD1 identical over 7 bases. This CDR3 comprises 15 residues. The germline gives CDR1 SGHRS, CDR2 YFSETQ. Unmatched junction bases numbered 7, after V lost 5 bases and J lost 2 bases. This CDR3 reads CASRTHRGPYNEQFF. CDR3 in DNA: TGCGCCAGCAGAACCCACAGGGGCCCCTACAATGAGCAGTTCTTC.